The entry below gives a single T cell receptor beta chain sequence along with its context. The target antigen is unknown. These data are taken from a study of cytomegalovirus exposure and HLA in healthy donors. Study-level results: Overall, around 160 TCR beta chains were annotated as cytomegalovirus-associated.

Primers for the PCR totalled 60 Vbeta and 13 Jbeta. TCRdb's copy holds only in-frame clones and misses some; the assay was immunoSEQ multiplex PCR. Here the sample spans approximately 160,000 clones, 77% being singletons. CDR3 length: 13 residues. Germline assignment: CDR1 SQVTM and CDR2 ANQGSEA. Trimming stripped 5 bases from V and 3 bases from J, with 10 bases between. The rearrangement links TRBV29-1 to TRBJ2-2; D perhaps matches TRBD1 (5 bases). The sample taken for sequencing was PBMCs. This clonotype was obtained from a woman aged 25 to 39 in good health and CMV-seronegative. The CDR3 here is CSVQDTYTGELFF. The CDR3 nucleotides are TGCAGCGTTCAGGACACCTACACCGGGGAGCTGTTTTTT.